These T cell receptor beta chains were read from a single sample in a study of cytomegalovirus exposure and HLA in healthy donors. Profiled with immunoSEQ multiplex PCR; TCRdb holds only in-frame clones, not every one. The sample holds roughly 120,000 clones, approximately 82% seen once. The source material was PBMCs. The receptor source for this set is a man aged 30 to 45 in good health and CMV-seropositive. Each CDR3 is given without its conserved first and last residue. The order of the fields is V gene, J gene, CDR3 protein.

TRBV5-1	TRBJ2-3	ASSLQGTDTQY
TRBV18	TRBJ1-2	ASSPRDGGLGGYT
TRBV7-6	TRBJ1-1	ASSVQGELTEAF
TRBV5-6	TRBJ1-1	ASSLRSFSTEAF
TRBV21-1	TRBJ1-1	ASSRRETGGNTEAF
TRBV7-2	TRBJ1-6	ASSPTYPGLRVSPLH
TRBV25-1	TRBJ1-6	ASRGGAEGNSPLH
TRBV5-1	TRBJ1-1	ASSLATGYTEAF
TRBV9	TRBJ1-1	ASSRGLIAEAF
TRBV28	TRBJ1-4	ASSLPLPGKLF
TRBV5-1	TRBJ2-5	ASSFGLAGVQETQY
TRBV7-6	TRBJ2-7	ASSLDGVINEQY
TRBV5-8	TRBJ2-7	ASLSRSYEQY
TRBV27	TRBJ2-1	ASSFSVSSYNEQF
TRBV5-1	TRBJ1-1	ASTPGQSATEAF
TRBV7-2	TRBJ1-3	ASSPWAGSGNTIY
TRBV28	TRBJ1-5	ASSSPPSYYSNQPQH
TRBV28	TRBJ1-2	ASSLGTGFSYT
TRBV6-5	TRBJ2-5	ASSYAGTSAATQY
TRBV5-1	TRBJ2-5	ASSFGTSGEETQY
TRBV28	TRBJ2-7	ASSLGGAGFWVYEQY
TRBV11-2	TRBJ1-2	ASSLGTATLYGYT